The rows below give T cell receptor beta chains drawn from one sample of a study of neurological immune-mediated disorders. MiXCR, applied by TCRdb to the 5' RACE reads, yields one record per CDR3 protein. The sample holds about 90,000 distinct CDR3 sequences; under 15% are singletons and the top ten take around 5.3%. Source material: PBMCs. Receptor source: a female donor with HTLV-1-associated myelopathy (HAM/TSP). Both conserved end residues are part of each CDR3. D genes are given only for firm matches. Where a row states a size, it is once, few, many or the class of an expanded clone; other rows omit it.

D: NA; V: TRBV12-3/TRBV12-4; size: NA; J: TRBJ1-1; DNA: TGTGCCAGCAACCTAGGGAGGACAGCTAATAGGTACACTGAAGCTTTCTTT; CDR3: CASNLGRTANRYTEAFF
D: TRBD1; V: TRBV7-9; size: many; J: TRBJ2-7; DNA: TGTGCCAGCCTAAGGGACAGATCCTACGAGCAGTACTTC; CDR3: CASLRDRSYEQYF
D: TRBD2; V: TRBV20-1; size: many; J: TRBJ2-5; DNA: TGCAGTGCTAGAGATGTGGGGGGGTTTGCTGAAGAGACCCAGTACTTC; CDR3: CSARDVGGFAEETQYF
D: NA; V: TRBV28; size: many; J: TRBJ1-2; DNA: TGTGCCAGCAGTCCCGTGATACTTAACTATGGCTACACCTTC; CDR3: CASSPVILNYGYTF
D: NA; V: TRBV20-1; size: many; J: TRBJ2-3; DNA: TGCAGTGCTAGGGCGACCGGTTTCGGAGGAGATACGCAGTATTTT; CDR3: CSARATGFGGDTQYF
D: NA; V: TRBV5-1; size: many; J: TRBJ2-1; DNA: TGCGCCAGCAGCCGGGGGCCAAGCTCCTACAATGAGCAGTTCTTC; CDR3: CASSRGPSSYNEQFF
D: TRBD1; V: TRBV2; size: NA; J: TRBJ2-7; DNA: TGTGCCAACAGTAGACAGGGTGGCTACGAGCAGTACTTC; CDR3: CANSRQGGYEQYF
D: NA; V: TRBV2; size: NA; J: TRBJ2-5; DNA: TGTGCCAGCAGTGAAGGGCCCCCTGGGAAAGAGACCCAGTACTTC; CDR3: CASSEGPPGKETQYF
D: NA; V: TRBV4-1; size: many; J: TRBJ2-5; DNA: TGCGCCAGCAGTAAACTTGGGGAGACCCAGTACTTC; CDR3: CASSKLGETQYF
D: NA; V: TRBV10-3; size: many; J: TRBJ2-3; DNA: TGTGCCATCAGTGGAGGGATCTCAGCCACAGATACGCAGTATTTT; CDR3: CAISGGISATDTQYF
D: NA; V: TRBV10-3; size: many; J: TRBJ1-5; DNA: TGTGCCATCTCATCAGGGGCAAATCAGCCCCAGCATTTT; CDR3: CAISSGANQPQHF
D: NA; V: TRBV5-1; size: many; J: TRBJ1-1; DNA: TGCGCCAGCAGCGCACGGACAGCGAACACTGAAGCTTTCTTT; CDR3: CASSARTANTEAFF
D: TRBD1; V: TRBV5-1; size: many; J: TRBJ2-2; DNA: TGCGCCAGCAGCGATCAGGGGGCGAACACCGGGGAGCTGTTTTTT; CDR3: CASSDQGANTGELFF
D: TRBD2; V: TRBV20-1; size: many; J: TRBJ2-1; DNA: TGCAGTGCTCCCAGGACTAGCGGGGGGGACAATGAGCAGTTCTTC; CDR3: CSAPRTSGGDNEQFF
D: TRBD2; V: TRBV5-1; size: many; J: TRBJ2-3; DNA: TGCGCCAGCAGCCCGAGCGGGGGGTCCACAGATACGCAGTATTTT; CDR3: CASSPSGGSTDTQYF
D: TRBD2; V: TRBV10-3; size: many; J: TRBJ2-5; DNA: TGTGCCACGCGGACTAGCGGGGAAGAGACCCAGTACTTC; CDR3: CATRTSGEETQYF
D: TRBD1; V: TRBV27; size: many; J: TRBJ1-6; DNA: TGTGCCAGCGGGGACAGGGGCGGGTATTCACCCCTCCACTTT; CDR3: CASGDRGGYSPLHF
D: NA; V: TRBV20-1; size: NA; J: TRBJ2-5; DNA: TGCAGTGCGGCAAGAGAGACCCAGTACTTC; CDR3: CSAARETQYF
D: NA; V: TRBV7-3; size: few; J: TRBJ2-3; DNA: TGTGCCAGCAGCTCCGATAACCGCGATACGCAGTATTTT; CDR3: CASSSDNRDTQYF
D: TRBD2; V: TRBV5-1; size: many; J: TRBJ2-1; DNA: TGCGCCAGCAGCCCTGGACTAGCGGGGATCAATGAGCAGTTCTTC; CDR3: CASSPGLAGINEQFF
D: TRBD1; V: TRBV5-6; size: many; J: TRBJ2-3; DNA: TGTACCAGCAGCCCGACAGGGTATAAGGCAGATACGCAGTATTTT; CDR3: CTSSPTGYKADTQYF
D: TRBD1; V: TRBV5-1; size: many; J: TRBJ1-1; DNA: TGCGCCAGCAGCTTGGACGGCAGGGGGGGCACTGAAGCTTTCTTT; CDR3: CASSLDGRGGTEAFF
D: NA; V: TRBV6-5; size: many; J: TRBJ2-7; DNA: TGTGCCAGCAGTTACACGGAAGGAGCCTACGAGCAGTACTTC; CDR3: CASSYTEGAYEQYF
D: TRBD1; V: TRBV2; size: many; J: TRBJ2-3; DNA: TGTGCCAGCAGAGACAGGGCAGATACGCAGTATTTT; CDR3: CASRDRADTQYF
D: NA; V: TRBV5-1; size: many; J: TRBJ2-7; DNA: TGCGCCAGCAGCCCCGGGTGGTTGAGCTCCTACGAGCAGTACTTC; CDR3: CASSPGWLSSYEQYF
D: NA; V: TRBV19; size: once; J: TRBJ1-2; DNA: TGTGCCAGTAGTATGGAGTGGGACACACGTTGGTATGGCTACACCTTC; CDR3: CASSMEWDTRWYGYTF
D: NA; V: TRBV7-2; size: few; J: TRBJ2-7; DNA: TGTGCCAGCAGCTTCTATTCAGGGTTAAACTTC; CDR3: CASSFYSGLNF
D: TRBD2; V: TRBV5-1; size: NA; J: TRBJ2-5; DNA: TGCGCCAGCAGCTGGACTAGCGGGGGGGTCGAGTCGACCCAGTACTTC; CDR3: CASSWTSGGVESTQYF
D: NA; V: TRBV12-3/TRBV12-4; size: many; J: TRBJ2-7; DNA: TGTGCCAGCAGTTTTAGCCGCTACGAGCAGTACTTC; CDR3: CASSFSRYEQYF
D: NA; V: TRBV28; size: many; J: TRBJ1-6; DNA: TGTGCCAGCAGGTCGCGGTGGGAGACACTCCACTTT; CDR3: CASRSRWETLHF
D: NA; V: TRBV24-1; size: many; J: TRBJ1-5; DNA: TGTGCCACCCCCCGTGATAGCAATCAGCCCCAGCATTTT; CDR3: CATPRDSNQPQHF
D: TRBD2; V: TRBV7-9; size: many; J: TRBJ2-7; DNA: TGTGCCAGCAGCTTAGTTAAGACTAGCGGGTACCCACCGTACGAGCAGTACTTC; CDR3: CASSLVKTSGYPPYEQYF
D: NA; V: TRBV5-1; size: many; J: TRBJ2-2; DNA: TGCGCCAGCACCGGGACCCGATCGGCCGGGGAGCTGTTTTTT; CDR3: CASTGTRSAGELFF
D: NA; V: TRBV7-2; size: few; J: TRBJ2-6; DNA: TGTGCCAGCAGCTTGCGGGCTTCTGGGGCCAACGTCCTGACTTTC; CDR3: CASSLRASGANVLTF
D: TRBD1; V: TRBV5-1; size: many; J: TRBJ2-7; DNA: TGCGCCAGCAGCTTGGGGAGGACAGGAGATTACGAGCAGTACTTC; CDR3: CASSLGRTGDYEQYF
D: NA; V: TRBV9; size: NA; J: TRBJ2-1; DNA: TGTGCCAGCAGCGTAGGAGGCGGGCGCACCTACAATGAGCAGTTCTTC; CDR3: CASSVGGGRTYNEQFF
D: NA; V: TRBV4-1; size: many; J: TRBJ2-6; DNA: TGCGCCAGCAGCCAAGACCTTATGGGCTCCTCTGGGGCCAACGTCCTGACTTTC; CDR3: CASSQDLMGSSGANVLTF
D: TRBD1; V: TRBV5-1; size: NA; J: TRBJ2-1; DNA: TGCGCCAGCAGCTTGGGACCACAGGGGTCTCGGGCGCAGTTCTTC; CDR3: CASSLGPQGSRAQFF
D: NA; V: TRBV11-2; size: NA; J: TRBJ1-1; DNA: TGTGCCAGCAGCTTAGAGAACACTGAAAATTTCTTT; CDR3: CASSLENTENFF
D: TRBD2; V: TRBV7-2; size: many; J: TRBJ2-3; DNA: TGTGCCAGCAGCCTAAAACAGACTAGCGGGGGGCTATTGCATGCAGATACGCAGTATTTT; CDR3: CASSLKQTSGGLLHADTQYF
D: NA; V: TRBV20-1; size: many; J: TRBJ2-7; DNA: TGCAGTGCTCGGACCGAAACCTCCTACGAGCAGTACTTC; CDR3: CSARTETSYEQYF
D: NA; V: TRBV18; size: many; J: TRBJ2-2; DNA: TGTGCCAGCTCACCCGTGTCCATTAACACCGGGGAGCTGTTTTTT; CDR3: CASSPVSINTGELFF
D: NA; V: TRBV20-1; size: many; J: TRBJ2-7; DNA: TGCAGTGCTAGATCCAGTGGGGACCACTCCTACGAGCAGTACTTC; CDR3: CSARSSGDHSYEQYF
D: NA; V: TRBV28; size: many; J: TRBJ1-5; DNA: TGTGCCAGCACGAGGCGAGGGAATCAGCCCCAGCATTTT; CDR3: CASTRRGNQPQHF
D: TRBD1; V: TRBV5-1; size: many; J: TRBJ2-5; DNA: TGCGCCAGCAGTTCACAGGGGCTCCAAGAGACCCAGTACTTC; CDR3: CASSSQGLQETQYF
D: NA; V: TRBV5-1; size: many; J: TRBJ1-4; DNA: TGCGCCAGCAGCACCGACCCGGTTGGAGAAAAACTGTTTTTT; CDR3: CASSTDPVGEKLFF
D: TRBD1; V: TRBV5-1; size: once; J: TRBJ2-3; DNA: TGCGCCAGCACGACTCCGACAGGGGCCACAGATACGCAGTATTTT; CDR3: CASTTPTGATDTQYF
D: NA; V: TRBV28; size: many; J: TRBJ2-3; DNA: TGTGCCAGCACCATGGGGGGCAGGAGCACAGATACGCAGTATTTT; CDR3: CASTMGGRSTDTQYF
D: NA; V: TRBV29-1; size: many; J: TRBJ2-7; DNA: TGCAGCGTTGAATATTTTCAATCCGGCGAGCAGTACTTC; CDR3: CSVEYFQSGEQYF
D: TRBD1; V: TRBV3-1; size: many; J: TRBJ1-4; DNA: TGTGCCAGCAGCCAAGGGGGGGACAGGTACCTCGAAAAACTGTTTTTT; CDR3: CASSQGGDRYLEKLFF